Following are 18 T cell receptor beta chains from one sample sequenced in a study of metastatic and nonmetastatic thyroid tumors. Thyroid surgery was performed in patients who had received no treatment beforehand. MiXCR was used by TCRdb to re-call the PCR reads. The profile shows approximately 25,000 clones, around an eighth of them singletons. Material: blood. The receptors originated from a female donor with papillary thyroid cancer or a benign thyroid nodule (not recorded which). Some clones in this sample may be carry-over from other donors' samples.

Ten or more counts support this clone. This chain connects TRBV2 to TRBJ2-4; no clear D. Germline CDR1 reads SNHLY; CDR2 reads FYNNEI. Trimming shortened V by 8 bases and J by 0 bases, and 14 bases separated the two germline ends. This CDR3 is 15 amino acids long. DNA for the CDR3: TGTGCCAGCCACAGTCCCGGGTTAGCCAAAAACATTCAGTACTTC. Amino acids: CASHSPGLAKNIQYF.

By share of the sample, this clone is medium-sized. The chain joins TRBV3-1 to TRBJ2-7, with D possibly being TRBD1 or TRBD2 (5 bases each). V gave up 6 bases and J gave up 2 bases, with 14 bases separating them. Germline values: CDR1 LGHDT, CDR2 YNNKEL (reference sequence). This CDR3 has 14 amino acids. CDR3 bases: TGTGCCAGCAGACTAGACAGCCAGACCTACGAGCAGTACTTC. Protein product: CASRLDSQTYEQYF.

To note about this clone: It may be a read error: a sequence one base away is much more abundant. The chain joins TRBV5-1 to TRBJ2-4; D ambiguous. The CDR3 is made up of 15 amino acids. From germline, CDR1 is SGHRS and CDR2 YFSETQ. V dropped 4 bases and J dropped 6 bases, with 17 bases sitting between them. Here the CDR3 reads CASSEVILLGNIQYF. In DNA form, the CDR3 reads TGCGCCAGCAGCGAGGTCATCCTGCTAGGAAACATTCAGTACTTC.

On this clone: Germline and junction disagree at one end, which may indicate a read error. The chain joins TRBV5-6 to TRBJ2-1, with TRBD1 matching over 7 bases. Per germline, CDR1 SGHDT and CDR2 YYEEEE. The CDR3 length is 15 residues. CDR3 DNA sequence: TGTGCCAGCAGCTCCGGGGACAGAGCTTACAGTGAGCAGTTCTTC. Amino acids: CASSSGDRAYSEQFF.

This clone was seen a handful of times. J is TRBJ1-5 and V is TRBV15, with no clear D. V was cut by 3 bases and J by 7 bases, with 13 bases left in between. Per germline, CDR1 LNHNV and CDR2 YYDKDF (reference sequence). The CDR3 loop spans 14 amino acids. The CDR3 nucleotides are TGTGCCACCAGCAGCCGCAGTGGGCAGCAGCCCCAGCATTTT. Amino acid sequence: CATSSRSGQQPQHF.

This clone has a count of ten or more. The chain has TRBV2 and TRBJ1-5, with 11 bases matching TRBD1. V gave up 6 bases and J gave up 3 bases; unmatched junction bases: 4. The V gene's germline CDR1 is SNHLY and CDR2 FYNNEI. The CDR3 loop spans 15 amino acids. Here the CDR3 reads CASSRDRGANQPQHF. CDR3 DNA sequence: TGTGCCAGCAGCCGGGACAGGGGGGCCAATCAGCCCCAGCATTTT.

This clone was seen ten or more times. The junction differs from germline at one of its ends, possibly a read error. V is TRBV28 and J is TRBJ2-7, with 9 positions matching TRBD2. This CDR3 comprises 16 residues. Looked up from germline, CDR1 is MDHEN and CDR2 is SYDVKM. The CDR3 protein is CASSLYYGTSSHEQYF. CDR3 nucleotides: TGTGCCAGCAGTTTATACTACGGGACTAGCTCCCACGAGCAGTACTTC.

With respect to this clone: The final CDR3 position lacks the conserved phenylalanine or tryptophan, pointing to a likely read error. This chain joins TRBV20-1 and TRBJ2-6; D not certain. The CDR3 covers 16 residues. Germline loops: CDR1 DFQATT, CDR2 SNEGSKA (reference sequence). Trimming shortened V by 0 bases and J by 5 bases, and 14 bases separated the two germline ends. The CDR3 protein is CSAREPLGSWANVLTS. The DNA for the CDR3 is TGCAGTGCTAGAGAACCCTTAGGATCTTGGGCCAACGTCCTGACTTCC.

The sample holds many counts of this clone. V is TRBV5-5 and J is TRBJ1-1; D ambiguous. The CDR3 is 14 amino acids. Trimming took 2 bases from V and 1 from J, leaving 9 bases between them. CDR1 is SGHKS and CDR2 is YYEKEE in the germline V gene (reference sequence). The CDR3 DNA follows: TGTGCCAGCAGCTTACGGACTGAGAACACTGAAGCTTTCTTT. It specifies CASSLRTENTEAFF.

This clone was seen ten or more times. This chain joins TRBV28 and TRBJ2-7; D gene uncertain. The CDR3 length is 15 residues. Trimming removed 2 bases at V and 6 bases at J, with 17 bases between. CDR1 and CDR2 (germline): MDHEN, SYDVKM. As DNA, the CDR3 is TGTGCCAGCAGTTTAAGTGGAATCCTGTACGTCGAGCAGTACTTC. Its protein is CASSLSGILYVEQYF.

This clone was counted ten times or more. The rearrangement joins TRBV6-6 to TRBJ1-5; no clear D gene. The CDR3 is 13 amino acids. Trimming removed 0 bases from V and 5 bases from J, with 5 bases in between. Germline V gives CDR1 MNHNY, CDR2 SVGAGI (reference sequence). The CDR3 region is CASSYSRDQPQHF. The CDR3 bases are TGTGCCAGCAGTTACTCGCGGGATCAGCCCCAGCATTTT.

This clone was detected ten times or more. V and J are TRBV7-6 and TRBJ1-1; D uncertain. Germline V gene sequence: CDR1 SGHVS, CDR2 FNYEAQ. The V and J ends lost 5 bases and 5 bases respectively, with 15 bases between them. CDR3 length: 14 residues. The CDR3 coding sequence is TGTGCCAGCAGCCCCAACCTTGGGAGGACTGAAGCTTTCTTT. It encodes CASSPNLGRTEAFF.

In its sample, this clone was seen many times. The chain employs TRBV28 and TRBJ2-7, with 7 nucleotides matching TRBD1. This CDR3 contains 15 residues. CDR1 is MDHEN and CDR2 is SYDVKM in the germline V gene. The V and J ends lost 5 bases and 6 bases, in that order; junction bases with no gene match: 13. The CDR3 reads CASSPPFLQGSEQYF. The CDR3 nucleotides are TGTGCCAGCAGTCCCCCTTTCTTACAGGGGTCCGAGCAGTACTTC.

This clone was counted many times. The V gene is TRBV2, the J gene TRBJ2-3; D not certain. CDR3 length equals 11 residues. Per the germline V gene, CDR1 is SNHLY and CDR2 is FYNNEI. The germline V and J ends were trimmed by 8 bases and 4 bases, with 7 bases remaining between them. In nucleotides, the CDR3 is TGTGCCAGCCAAAGTCCAGATACGCAGTATTTT. Translation gives CASQSPDTQYF.

This clone was detected many times. The J gene is TRBJ1-4, the V gene TRBV4-1; 7 nucleotides agree with TRBD1. Germline CDR1 MGHRA, CDR2 YSYEKL. This CDR3 comprises 13 residues. V trimming: 6 bases; J trimming: 5 bases; junction bases outside the gene matches: 3. The CDR3: CASRRDSNEKLFF. The CDR3 DNA is TGCGCCAGCAGACGGGACAGCAATGAAAAACTGTTTTTT.

V usage is TRBV2 and J usage is TRBJ1-5; TRBD1 matches 7 bases. J lost 6 bases, V lost 2 bases, and 7 bases had no gene match. CDR1 and CDR2 (germline): SNHLY, FYNNEI. The length of the CDR3 is 15 residues. CDR3 sequence (DNA): TGTGCCAGCAGTGAATCAGGGGGAGACATTCAGCCCCAGCATTTT. Its translation: CASSESGGDIQPQHF.

The DNA for the CDR3 is TGTGCCACCGAATCCCGGGGCAGGCCCTTCTACGAGCAGTACTTC. It is translated as CATESRGRPFYEQYF. This chain joins TRBV24-1 and TRBJ2-7; D assignment may be TRBD1 or TRBD2 (5 bases each). The CDR3 contains 15 residues. V was trimmed by 9 bases and J by 3 bases, leaving 20 bases between them. Germline lookup yields CDR1 KGHDR and CDR2 SFDVKD.

This clone showed up many times. The chain couples TRBV5-1 to TRBJ2-1; D may match TRBD1 or TRBD2 (5 bases each). With 1 base removed from V and 3 bases from J, the gap between germline ends came to 11 bases. CDR1 and CDR2 (germline): SGHRS, YFSETQ. The CDR3 runs to 15 residues. This CDR3 is CASSLWDPGYNEQFF. Written as DNA, the CDR3 is TGCGCCAGCAGCTTGTGGGACCCCGGCTACAATGAGCAGTTCTTC.